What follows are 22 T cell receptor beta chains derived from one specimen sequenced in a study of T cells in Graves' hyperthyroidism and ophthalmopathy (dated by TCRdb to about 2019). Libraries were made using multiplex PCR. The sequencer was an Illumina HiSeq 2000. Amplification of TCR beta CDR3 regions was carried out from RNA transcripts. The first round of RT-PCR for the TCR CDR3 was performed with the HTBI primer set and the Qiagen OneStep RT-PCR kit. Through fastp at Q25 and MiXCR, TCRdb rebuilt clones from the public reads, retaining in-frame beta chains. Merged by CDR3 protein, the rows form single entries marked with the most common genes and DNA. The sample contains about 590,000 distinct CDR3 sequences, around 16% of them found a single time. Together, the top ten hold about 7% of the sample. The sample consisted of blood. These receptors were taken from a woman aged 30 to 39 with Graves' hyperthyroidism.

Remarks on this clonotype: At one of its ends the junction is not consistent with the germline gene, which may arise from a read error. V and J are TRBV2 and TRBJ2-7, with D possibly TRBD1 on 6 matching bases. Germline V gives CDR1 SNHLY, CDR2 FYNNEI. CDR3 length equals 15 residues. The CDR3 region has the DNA TGTGCCAGCAGGGAAGGGACACAAAATATTTACGAGCAGTACTTC. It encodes CASREGTQNIYEQYF.

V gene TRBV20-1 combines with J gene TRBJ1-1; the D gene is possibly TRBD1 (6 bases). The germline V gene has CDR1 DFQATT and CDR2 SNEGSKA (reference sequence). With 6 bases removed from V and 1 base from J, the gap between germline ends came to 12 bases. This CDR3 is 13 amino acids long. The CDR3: CSADTGPNTEAFF. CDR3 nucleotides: TGCAGTGCCGATACAGGGCCGAACACTGAAGCTTTCTTT.

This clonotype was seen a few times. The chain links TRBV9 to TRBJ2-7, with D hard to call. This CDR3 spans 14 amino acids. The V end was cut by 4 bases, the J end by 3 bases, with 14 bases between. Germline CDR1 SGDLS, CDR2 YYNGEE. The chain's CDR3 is CASSPAGLRYEQYF. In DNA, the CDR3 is TGTGCCAGCAGCCCAGCCGGCCTTCGCTACGAGCAGTACTTC. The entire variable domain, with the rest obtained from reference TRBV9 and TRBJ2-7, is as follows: DSGVTQTPKHLITATGQRVTLRCSPRSGDLSVYWYQQSLDQGLQFLIQYYNGEERAKGNILERFSAQQFPDLHSELNLSSLELGDSALYFCASSPAGLRYEQYFGPGTRLTVT.

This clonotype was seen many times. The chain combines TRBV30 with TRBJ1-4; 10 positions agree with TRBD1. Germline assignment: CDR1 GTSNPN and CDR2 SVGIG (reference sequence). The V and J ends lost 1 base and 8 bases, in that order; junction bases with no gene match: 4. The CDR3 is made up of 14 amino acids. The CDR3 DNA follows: TGTGCCTGGAGTGAAGGGACAGGGGACGAAAAACTGTTTTTT. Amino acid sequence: CAWSEGTGDEKLFF.

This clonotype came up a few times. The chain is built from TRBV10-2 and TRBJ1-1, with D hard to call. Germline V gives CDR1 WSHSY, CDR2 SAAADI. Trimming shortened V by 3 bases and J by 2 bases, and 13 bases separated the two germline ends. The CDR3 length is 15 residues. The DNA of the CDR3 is TGCGCCAGCAGTGACCCGATGGTTGTTAACACTGAAGCTTTCTTT. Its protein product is CASSDPMVVNTEAFF.

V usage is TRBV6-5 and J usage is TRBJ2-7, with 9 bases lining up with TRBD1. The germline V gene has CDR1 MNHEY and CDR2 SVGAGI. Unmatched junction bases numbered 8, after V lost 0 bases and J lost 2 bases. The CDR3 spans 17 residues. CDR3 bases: TGTGCCAGCAGTTACTCGGACCCGGGACAGGGTCCCTACGAGCAGTACTTC. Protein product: CASSYSDPGQGPYEQYF.

In DNA form, the CDR3 reads TGTGCCAGCAGTTACGGGAGGGCCATAGCCCTGTTCTTC. It specifies CASSYGRAIALFF. The gene calls are TRBV6-2 or TRBV6-3 and TRBJ2-1; 7 bases are shared with TRBD2. Germline CDR1 MNHEY, CDR2 SVGEGT. The CDR3 is 13 residues long. The junction had 10 bases not matched to a gene; V was cut back by 2 bases and J by 15 bases.

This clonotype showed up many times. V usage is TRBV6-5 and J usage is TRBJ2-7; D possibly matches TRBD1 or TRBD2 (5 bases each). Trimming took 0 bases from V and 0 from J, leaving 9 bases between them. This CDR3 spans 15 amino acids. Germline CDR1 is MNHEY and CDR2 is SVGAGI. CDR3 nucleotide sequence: TGTGCCAGCAGTTACTCGGGACCCCACTCCTACGAGCAGTACTTC. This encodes CASSYSGPHSYEQYF.

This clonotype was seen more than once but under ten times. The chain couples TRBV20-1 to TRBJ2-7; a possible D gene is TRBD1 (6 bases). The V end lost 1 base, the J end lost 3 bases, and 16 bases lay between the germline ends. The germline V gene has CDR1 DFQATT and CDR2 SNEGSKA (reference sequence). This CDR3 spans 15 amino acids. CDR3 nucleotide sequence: TGCAGTGCTAGAGTTCCCGGCCGGACAGACTACGAGCAGTACTTC. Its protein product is CSARVPGRTDYEQYF.

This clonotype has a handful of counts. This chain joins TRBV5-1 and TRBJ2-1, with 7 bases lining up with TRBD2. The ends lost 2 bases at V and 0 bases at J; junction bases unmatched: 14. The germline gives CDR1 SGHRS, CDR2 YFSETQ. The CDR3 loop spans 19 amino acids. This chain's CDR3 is CASSLVASGTQSSYNEQFF. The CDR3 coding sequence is TGCGCCAGCAGCTTAGTCGCTAGCGGAACCCAAAGCTCCTACAATGAGCAGTTCTTC.

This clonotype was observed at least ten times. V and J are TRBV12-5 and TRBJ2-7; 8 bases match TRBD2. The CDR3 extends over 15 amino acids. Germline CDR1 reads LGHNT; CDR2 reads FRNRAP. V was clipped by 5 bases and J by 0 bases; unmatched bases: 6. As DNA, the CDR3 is TGTGCTAGTGGTCCCGGACTAGCAGACTCCTACGAGCAGTACTTC. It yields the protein CASGPGLADSYEQYF.

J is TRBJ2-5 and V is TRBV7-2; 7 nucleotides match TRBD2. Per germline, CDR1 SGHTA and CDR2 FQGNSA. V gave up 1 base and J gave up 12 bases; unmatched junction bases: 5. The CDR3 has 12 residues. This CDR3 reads CASSLGGSSKYF. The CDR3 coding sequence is TGTGCCAGCAGCTTAGGCGGGAGCTCCAAGTACTTC.

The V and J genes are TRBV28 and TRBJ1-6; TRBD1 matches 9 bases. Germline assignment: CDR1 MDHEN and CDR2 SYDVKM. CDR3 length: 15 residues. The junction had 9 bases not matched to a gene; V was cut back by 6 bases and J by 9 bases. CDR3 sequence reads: CASRPPGTGSSPLHF. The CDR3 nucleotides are TGTGCCAGCAGGCCCCCCGGGACAGGGAGTTCACCCCTCCACTTT.

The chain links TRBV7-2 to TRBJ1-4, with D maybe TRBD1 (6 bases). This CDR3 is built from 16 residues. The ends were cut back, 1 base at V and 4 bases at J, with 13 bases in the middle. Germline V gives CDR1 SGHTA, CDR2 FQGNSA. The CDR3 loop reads CASSLVPTGLNEKLFF. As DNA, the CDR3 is TGTGCCAGCAGCTTAGTTCCGACAGGCCTTAATGAAAAACTGTTTTTT. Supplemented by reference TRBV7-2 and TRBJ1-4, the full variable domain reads GAGVSQSPSNKVTEKGKDVELRCDPISGHTALYWYRQSLGQGLEFLIYFQGNSAPDKSGLPSDRFSAERTGGSVSTLTIQRTQQEDSAVYLCASSLVPTGLNEKLFFGSGTQLSVL.

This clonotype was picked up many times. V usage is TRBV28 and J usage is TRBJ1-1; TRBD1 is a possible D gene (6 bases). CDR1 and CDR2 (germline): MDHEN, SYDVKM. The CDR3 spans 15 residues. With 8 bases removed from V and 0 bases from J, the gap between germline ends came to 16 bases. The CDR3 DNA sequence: TGTGCCAGCGCGACAGGCGGGGGGATGAACACTGAAGCTTTCTTT. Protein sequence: CASATGGGMNTEAFF.

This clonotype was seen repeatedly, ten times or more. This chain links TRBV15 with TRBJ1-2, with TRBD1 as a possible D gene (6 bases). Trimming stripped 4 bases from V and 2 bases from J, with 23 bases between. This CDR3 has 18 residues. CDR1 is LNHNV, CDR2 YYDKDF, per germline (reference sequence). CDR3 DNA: TGTGCCACCAGCACCCTCCGGGGCAGGGGCGATAACAACTATGGCTACACCTTC. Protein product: CATSTLRGRGDNNYGYTF.

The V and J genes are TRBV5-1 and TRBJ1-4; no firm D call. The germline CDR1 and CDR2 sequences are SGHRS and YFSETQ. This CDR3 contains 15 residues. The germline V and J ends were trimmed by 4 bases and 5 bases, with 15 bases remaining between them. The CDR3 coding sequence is TGCGCCAGCAGCCCTCACGGGCGGTCCAATGAAAAACTGTTTTTT. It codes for CASSPHGRSNEKLFF.

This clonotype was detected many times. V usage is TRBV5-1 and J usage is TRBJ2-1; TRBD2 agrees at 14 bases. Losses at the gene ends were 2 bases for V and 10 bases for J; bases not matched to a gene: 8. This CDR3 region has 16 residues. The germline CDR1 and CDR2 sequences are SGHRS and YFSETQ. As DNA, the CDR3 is TGCGCCAGCAGCTTTACCGGGACTAGCGGGAGAGGGGAGCAGTTCTTC. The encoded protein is CASSFTGTSGRGEQFF.

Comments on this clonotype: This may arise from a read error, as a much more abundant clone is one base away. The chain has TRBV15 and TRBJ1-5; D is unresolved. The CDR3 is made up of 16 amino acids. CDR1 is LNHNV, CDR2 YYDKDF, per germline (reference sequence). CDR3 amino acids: CAASRDLGSSNQPQHF. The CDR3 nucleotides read TGTGCCGCCAGCAGAGATCTGGGCTCTAGCAATCAGCCCCAGCATTTT.

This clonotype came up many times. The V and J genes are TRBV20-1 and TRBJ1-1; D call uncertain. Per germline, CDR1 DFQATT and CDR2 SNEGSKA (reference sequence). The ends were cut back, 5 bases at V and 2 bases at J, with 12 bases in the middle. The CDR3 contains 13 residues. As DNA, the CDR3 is TGCAGTGCTCATGAATTGCCAAACACTGAAGCTTTCTTT. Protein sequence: CSAHELPNTEAFF.

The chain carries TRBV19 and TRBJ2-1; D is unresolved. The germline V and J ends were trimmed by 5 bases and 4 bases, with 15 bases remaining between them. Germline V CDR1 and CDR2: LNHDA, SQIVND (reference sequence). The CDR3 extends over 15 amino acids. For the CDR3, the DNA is TGTGCCAGTAGTGGGCTCGGAAGACTTTACAATGAGCAGTTCTTC. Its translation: CASSGLGRLYNEQFF.

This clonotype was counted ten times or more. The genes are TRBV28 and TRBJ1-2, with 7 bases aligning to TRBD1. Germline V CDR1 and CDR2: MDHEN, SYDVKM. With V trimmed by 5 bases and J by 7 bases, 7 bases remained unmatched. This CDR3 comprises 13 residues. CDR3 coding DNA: TGTGCCAGCAGTCTAAACAGGGGCTCTGGCTACACCTTC. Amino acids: CASSLNRGSGYTF.